Below are 18 T cell receptor beta chains sequenced from a single sample in a study of T cells in Graves' hyperthyroidism and ophthalmopathy. Template material for amplifying TCR beta CDR3 regions consisted of RNA transcripts. The TCR CDR3 first-round RT-PCR relied on the HTBI primer set. TCRdb passed the multiplex PCR reads through MiXCR, listing each CDR3 protein once. The sample shows approximately 610,000 distinct CDR3 sequences, about 15% of them seen only once. Sequenced material: blood. These receptors were obtained from a woman aged 40 to 50 with Graves' ophthalmopathy.

This clonotype was seen many times. DNA for the CDR3: TGCAGCGTTGATCGGGGGGCGGATGGCTACACCTTC. This sequence encodes CSVDRGADGYTF. This chain links TRBV29-1 with TRBJ1-2; possible D gene TRBD1, 6 bases. Germline V lookup: CDR1 SQVTM, CDR2 ANQGSEA. Trimming took off 3 bases at V and 6 bases at J, with 11 bases between the two ends. This CDR3 is built from 12 residues.

This clonotype was detected ten times or more. The chain uses TRBV19 and TRBJ1-1; perhaps TRBD1 as D (6 bases). Germline assignment: CDR1 LNHDA and CDR2 SQIVND (reference sequence). The CDR3 has 14 amino acids. V was shortened by 2 bases and J by 6 bases, with 13 bases between the two germline ends. CDR3 in DNA: TGTGCCAGTAGTATATTGGGGGGGCTGCCTGAAGCTTTCTTT. This translates into CASSILGGLPEAFF.

The chain employs TRBV29-1 and TRBJ2-7, with TRBD2 matching over 7 bases. Germline CDR1 SQVTM, CDR2 ANQGSEA. The CDR3 loop spans 13 amino acids. V gave up 5 bases and J gave up 7 bases; unmatched junction bases: 11. CDR3 nucleotides: TGCAGCGTTAGCGGGAATGCGGGGGTTGAGCAGTACTTC. It encodes CSVSGNAGVEQYF.

This clonotype was seen ten or more times. The rearrangement links TRBV11-1 to TRBJ2-5; 8 bases are shared with TRBD2. Germline V gene data show CDR1 as SGHAT and CDR2 as FQDESV (reference sequence). CDR3 size: 15 residues. Germline trimming cut 5 bases from V and 1 base from J; bases unmatched to any gene: 6. The CDR3 DNA reads as TGTGCCAGCAGCCAAGAGCGGGAGCCCCAAGAGACCCAGTACTTC. Protein: CASSQEREPQETQYF. The variable domain in full, completed from reference TRBV11-1 and TRBJ2-5, reads EAEVAQSPRYKITEKSQAVAFWCDPISGHATLYWYRQILGQGPELLVQFQDESVVDDSQLPKDRFSAERLKGVDSTLKIQPAELGDSAMYLCASSQEREPQETQYFGPGTRLLVL.

This clonotype was detected ten times or more. The rearrangement uses TRBV5-6 and TRBJ1-2; D is perhaps TRBD1 (5 bases). The V end was cut by 0 bases, the J end by 4 bases, with 10 bases between. The length of the CDR3 is 14 residues. Germline V CDR1 and CDR2: SGHDT, YYEEEE. For the CDR3, the DNA is TGTGCCAGCAGCTTGGCCCGACAGCTCTATGGCTACACCTTC. Translated, it gives CASSLARQLYGYTF.

This chain joins TRBV9 and TRBJ2-2; 8 bases align to TRBD2. The V segment lost 0 bases and the J segment 0 bases; nucleotides outside the gene matches: 1. Germline V gene sequence: CDR1 SGDLS, CDR2 YYNGEE. This CDR3 comprises 16 residues. Here the CDR3 DNA reads TGTGCCAGCAGCGTAGGACTAGCGTCGAACACCGGGGAGCTGTTTTTT. This encodes CASSVGLASNTGELFF.

There are many counts of this clonotype. The rearrangement uses TRBV24-1 and TRBJ2-4, with D possibly called TRBD1 or TRBD2 (5 bases each). Trimming took 2 bases from V and 8 from J, leaving 9 bases between them. Germline CDR1 is KGHDR and CDR2 is SFDVKD. The CDR3 has 13 residues. CDR3 loop: CATSDSGRDIQYF. The CDR3 nucleotides are TGTGCCACCAGTGATTCGGGGCGAGACATTCAGTACTTC.

Comments on this clonotype: Compared with germline, one end of the junction differs, possibly owing to a read error. This chain joins TRBV4-1 and TRBJ2-5; no definite D call. Per the germline V gene, CDR1 is MGHRA and CDR2 is YSYEKL. This CDR3 contains 13 residues. The CDR3 DNA reads TGCGTCAGCAGCCAAGGGCCTAGGGAGACCCAGTACTTC. This codes for CVSSQGPRETQYF.

This clonotype came up many times. Relative to the germline gene, one junction end is altered; a read error may explain this. The chain is built from TRBV5-1 and TRBJ2-7; D might be TRBD1 or TRBD2, each matching 5 bases. The germline V gene encodes CDR1 SGHRS and CDR2 YFSETQ. The CDR3 length is 15 residues. The CDR3 DNA is TGTGCCAGCAGCTTAGGGACGGGGAGCTCCTACGAGCAGTACTTC. Protein sequence: CASSLGTGSSYEQYF.

This clonotype was observed many times. This chain connects TRBV7-2 to TRBJ1-1; 7 nucleotides match TRBD1. Looked up from germline, CDR1 is SGHTA and CDR2 is FQGNSA. There are 14 residues in the CDR3. Germline trimming cut 3 bases from V and 3 bases from J; bases unmatched to any gene: 4. CDR3 in amino acids: CASSFKGQDTEAFF. CDR3 nucleotide sequence: TGTGCCAGCAGCTTCAAAGGACAGGACACTGAAGCTTTCTTT.

In its sample, this clonotype was seen many times. This chain links TRBV6-1 with TRBJ1-5; maybe TRBD1 (6 bases). V lost 6 bases, J lost 5 bases, and 14 bases lay in between. The CDR3 contains 14 residues. Germline V gives CDR1 MNHNS, CDR2 SASEGT. The CDR3: CASSGHRDHQPQHF. The CDR3 DNA follows: TGTGCCAGCAGCGGCCACAGGGACCATCAGCCCCAGCATTTT.

This clonotype has at least ten counts. The chain is built from TRBV6-5 and TRBJ2-7; TRBD1 might be the D (5 bases). Germline V gene data show CDR1 as MNHEY and CDR2 as SVGAGI. CDR3 length: 13 amino acids. Between the trimmed V and J ends, which lost 2 bases and 2 bases, there was a span of 7 bases. The CDR3 sequence is CASSYQGTYEQYF. The CDR3 bases are TGTGCCAGCAGTTACCAGGGTACCTACGAGCAGTACTTC.

This rearrangement joins TRBV6-2 or TRBV6-3 to TRBJ2-7; D is unresolved. This CDR3 region has 13 residues. Trimming removed 7 bases from V and 0 bases from J, with 10 bases in between. From germline, CDR1 is MNHEY and CDR2 SVGEGT. The CDR3 protein is CASKGRFSYEQYF. The CDR3 DNA follows: TGTGCCAGCAAAGGGCGGTTCTCCTACGAGCAGTACTTC.

Turning to this clonotype: Since a much larger clone is just one base distant, this may be a read error. Because the CDR3 is missing its conserved closing phenylalanine or tryptophan, this is likely a read error. This chain links TRBV30 with TRBJ1-1; D perhaps matches TRBD1 (6 bases). The CDR3 is 14 residues long. V was cut by 0 bases and J by 5 bases, with 13 bases left in between. Per the germline V gene, CDR1 is GTSNPN and CDR2 is SVGIG (reference sequence). CDR3 residues: CAWSVLGARTEAFL. The CDR3 nucleotides are TGTGCCTGGAGTGTTTTGGGGGCGAGGACTGAAGCTTTCCTT.

The chain links TRBV6-5 to TRBJ2-7; either TRBD1 or TRBD2 may supply D (5 bases each). Trimming pared 2 bases from V and 2 bases from J, leaving 10 bases between. CDR3 length equals 14 residues. Germline CDR1 is MNHEY and CDR2 is SVGAGI. Here the CDR3 reads CASSYTGGPYEQYF. Written as DNA, the CDR3 is TGTGCCAGCAGTTACACTGGGGGTCCCTACGAGCAGTACTTC.

The CDR3 is CAISGGERERYTQYF. The CDR3 region has the DNA TGTGCCATCAGTGGAGGGGAGCGGGAGCGGTATACGCAGTATTTT. The chain combines TRBV10-3 with TRBJ2-3; TRBD2 matches 8 bases. Losses at the gene ends were 4 bases for V and 7 bases for J; bases not matched to a gene: 10. Germline CDR1 and CDR2: ENHRY and SYGVKD. The CDR3 has 15 residues.

The gene calls are TRBV2 and TRBJ2-7, with TRBD1 identical over 10 bases. After removal of 9 bases from V and 2 bases from J, the junction contained 7 bases not matched to a gene. The CDR3 spans 14 residues. Looked up from germline, CDR1 is SNHLY and CDR2 is FYNNEI. The CDR3: CASKGGQGPYEQYF. CDR3 DNA: TGTGCCAGTAAGGGGGGACAGGGGCCCTACGAGCAGTACTTC.

This clonotype was picked up a small number of times. CDR3 sequence (DNA): TGCGCCAGCAGTAAGGGCAGGAACACCGGGGAGCTGTTTTTT. Translation: CASSKGRNTGELFF. The V and J genes are TRBV10-2 and TRBJ2-2; D gene ambiguous. The CDR3 totals 14 residues. The V gene lost 5 bases and the J gene lost 1 base, with 8 bases spanning the gap. CDR1 WSHSY and CDR2 SAAADI come from the germline V gene.